The TCR beta chain under discussion was sequenced for a study of human T cells and chemical hapten exposure. Turning to the study itself: How much TCR each sample yielded varied, mostly because pooled library volumes differed slightly.

This clonotype turned up a few times. TCRdb ran MiXCR on the RACE reads and lists one entry per CDR3 protein. The sample carries tens of thousands of distinct CDR3 sequences, roughly an eighth recorded once. Germline V lookup: CDR1 SGDLS, CDR2 YYNGEE. The CDR3 is made up of 14 amino acids. V lost 4 bases, J lost 5 bases, and 7 bases stayed unmatched. As to time point: patch test 3, about 24 weeks after DPC sensitization. The treatment denotes: therapeutic diphenylcyclopropenone sensitization with weekly scalp DPC. The V gene is TRBV9, the J gene TRBJ2-5; the match to TRBD1 covers 8 bases. The sequence was collected from a man in his thirties or forties with alopecia areata. Some clones in this sample may be carry-over from other donors' samples. The material sequenced was whole blood, taken in connection with sensitization to the hapten diphenylcyclopropenone (DPC). This chain's CDR3 is CASSYQGAAETQYF. The DNA of the CDR3 is TGTGCCAGCAGCTACCAGGGGGCCGCGGAGACCCAGTACTTC.